A single sample gave rise to the 17 T cell receptor beta chains below, sequenced in a study of blood T cell repertoires in COVID-19. Repertoires were generated with immunoSEQ multiplex PCR, while TCRdb's copy carries only in-frame clones and drops some. The sample consists of 230,000 or so clones, 70% to 90% of them appearing once. Sequencing was carried out using PBMCs or T cells enriched from blood (not recorded which). The receptors were gathered from a woman aged 45-65 years who had been exposed to COVID-19.

The genes are TRBV28 and TRBJ1-2, with TRBD1 matching 7 bases. This CDR3 spans 13 amino acids. The V gene's germline CDR1 is MDHEN and CDR2 SYDVKM. V shed 6 bases, J shed 5 bases, and the junction held 6 bases outside the gene matches. The CDR3 loop reads CASRSNRGYGYTF. The CDR3 coding sequence is TGTGCCAGCAGATCGAACAGGGGATATGGCTACACCTTC.

The chain combines TRBV3-1 (or the pseudogene TRBV3-2) with TRBJ1-2, with D unclear. V was clipped by 1 base and J by 2 bases, with 5 bases between them. This CDR3 contains 13 residues. Germline CDR1 reads LGHDT; CDR2 reads YNNKEL (reference sequence). For the CDR3, the DNA is TGTGCCAGCAGCCAAGGTCCGAACTATGGCTACACCTTC. It encodes CASSQGPNYGYTF.

This clone was detected once. The chain employs TRBV6-5 and TRBJ1-1; D remains unclear. Germline values: CDR1 MNHEY, CDR2 SVGAGI. The CDR3 has 14 residues. V lost 0 bases, J lost 1 base, and 6 bases lay in between. The CDR3 loop is CASSYSSPNTEAFF. CDR3 DNA sequence: TGTGCCAGCAGTTACTCGAGTCCGAACACTGAAGCTTTCTTT.

This chain uses TRBV12-5 with TRBJ2-2; 7 nucleotides agree with TRBD1. The CDR3 has 18 residues. The V segment lost 2 bases and the J segment 3 bases; nucleotides outside the gene matches: 12. Germline CDR1 LGHNT, CDR2 FRNRAP. The CDR3 sequence: CASGLYRGQVQDTGELFF. DNA of the CDR3: TGTGCTAGTGGTTTGTACAGAGGACAGGTCCAGGACACCGGGGAGCTGTTTTTT. Combining the CDR3 with reference TRBV12-5 and TRBJ2-2 gives the whole variable domain DARVTQTPRHKVTEMGQEVTMRCQPILGHNTVFWYRQTMMQGLELLAYFRNRAPLDDSGMPKDRFSAEMPDATLATLKIQPSEPRDSAVYFCASGLYRGQVQDTGELFFGEGSRLTVL.

The chain couples TRBV15 to TRBJ1-2, with D unclear. V was pared by 0 bases and J by 3 bases, with 11 bases between. In germline, CDR1 is LNHNV, CDR2 YYDKDF (reference sequence). The CDR3 spans 15 residues. CDR3 protein: CATSRDSARDYGYTF. CDR3 sequence (DNA): TGTGCCACCAGCAGAGACTCTGCCCGGGACTATGGCTACACCTTC.

The chain is built from TRBV18 and TRBJ1-4; D not resolved. This CDR3 region has 18 residues. Germline V CDR1 and CDR2: KGHSH, LQKENI. Trimming cost V 0 bases and J 4 bases, with 18 bases left between them. The CDR3 is CASSPPAGSAGYNEKLFF. Written as DNA, the CDR3 is TGTGCCAGCTCACCACCGGCGGGGTCCGCGGGCTATAATGAAAAACTGTTTTTT.

The V call is TRBV11-2, the J call TRBJ1-1; 9 bases fit TRBD1. Germline V gene data show CDR1 as SGHAT and CDR2 as FQNNGV. V gave up 4 bases and J gave up 11 bases; unmatched junction bases: 8. This CDR3 has 13 amino acids. The CDR3 nucleotides are TGTGCCAGCAGCTCGACAGGGGGAGGACGGGCTTTCTTT. It is translated as CASSSTGGGRAFF.

In the case of this clone: Other DNA sequences in this specimen translate into the identical CDR3. The chain couples TRBV5-1 to TRBJ1-2, with TRBD1 as a possible D gene (5 bases). This CDR3 is 13 amino acids long. Trimming removed 0 bases from V and 8 bases from J, with 11 bases in between. CDR1 and CDR2 (germline): SGHRS, YFSETQ. CDR3 coding DNA: TGCGCCAGCAGCTTGGGGCAGGGATCCGGCTACACCTTC. As protein: CASSLGQGSGYTF.

The chain has TRBV21-1 and TRBJ1-2; the DNA was not compared with TRBD1, the D call given in the table. TRBV21-1 is classified as a pseudogene. The CDR3 runs to 16 residues. The CDR3 region has the DNA TGTGCCAGCAGCAAAAATTTAACGACAGGGAACTATGGCTACACCTTC. Its protein product is CASSKNLTTGNYGYTF.

This chain uses TRBV7-9 with TRBJ1-5; a weak D match, TRBD1 (5 bases). The CDR3 spans 18 residues. In germline, CDR1 is SEHNR, CDR2 FQNEAQ (reference sequence). Between the trimmed V and J ends, which lost 4 bases and 0 bases, there was a span of 19 bases. The DNA for the CDR3 is TGTGCCAGCAGCTATAGCGGTCTCGGGGGGGTTAGCAATCAGCCCCAGCATTTT. Amino acids: CASSYSGLGGVSNQPQHF.

V usage is TRBV19 and J usage is TRBJ1-2; D gene unclear. Germline assignment: CDR1 LNHDA and CDR2 SQIVND (reference sequence). Trimming left V 3 bases short and J 2 bases short, with 10 bases between. CDR3 length: 14 amino acids. The CDR3 protein is CASSISRVNYGYTF. The CDR3 region has the DNA TGTGCCAGTAGTATCTCCCGGGTGAACTATGGCTACACCTTC. Variable domain in full (rest from reference TRBV19 and TRBJ1-2): DGGITQSPKYLFRKEGQNVTLSCEQNLNHDAMYWYRQDPGQGLRLIYYSQIVNDFQKGDIAEGYSVSREKKESFPLTVTSAQKNPTAFYLCASSISRVNYGYTFGSGTRLTVV.

The chain uses TRBV4-3 and TRBJ1-1; D not certain. V lost 0 bases and J lost 8, with 16 bases in between. This CDR3 is built from 15 residues. Germline CDR1 LGHNA, CDR2 YSLEER. The DNA for the CDR3 is TGCGCCAGCAGCCAAGATCTAGTCAACCTAGGAGAAGCTTTCTTT. Amino acids: CASSQDLVNLGEAFF.

The V call is TRBV28, the J call TRBJ1-3, with 7 bases fitting TRBD1. The CDR3 totals 16 residues. J was trimmed by 0 bases and V by 2 bases; bases with no gene match: 4. Germline CDR1 and CDR2: MDHEN and SYDVKM. The CDR3 here is CASSLMGQFSGNTIYF. The CDR3 region has the DNA TGTGCCAGCAGTTTAATGGGACAGTTCTCTGGAAACACCATATATTTT.

The rearrangement joins TRBV13 to TRBJ2-7, with TRBD1 matching 8 bases. There are 14 residues in the CDR3. J lost 2 bases, V lost 4 bases, and 4 bases had no gene match. Germline V gene sequence: CDR1 PRHDT, CDR2 FYEKMQ (reference sequence). DNA for the CDR3: TGTGCCAGCAGCTCCGGACAGGGCGCCTACGAGCAGTACTTC. Translating gives CASSSGQGAYEQYF.

The rearrangement uses TRBV30 and TRBJ2-5; the D is unclear. V lost 0 bases and J 5 bases, leaving 10 bases between the germline ends. Germline CDR1 is GTSNPN and CDR2 is SVGIG (reference sequence). The CDR3 covers 13 residues. The CDR3 DNA follows: TGTGCCTGGAGTGTACGGCTCGGGGAGACCCAGTACTTC. This translates into CAWSVRLGETQYF.

This rearrangement joins TRBV9 to TRBJ2-3; TRBD2 agrees at 13 bases. The germline gives CDR1 SGDLS, CDR2 YYNGEE. The ends lost 4 bases at V and 4 bases at J; junction bases unmatched: 9. The CDR3 has 17 residues. CDR3 in DNA: TGTGCCAGCAGCCCTCGACTAGCGGGGGGTGTCGCAGATACGCAGTATTTT. This gives the protein CASSPRLAGGVADTQYF.

The chain carries TRBV29-1 and TRBJ2-1, with 8 bases aligning to TRBD1. The CDR3 sequence is 12 residues long. With 7 bases clipped from V and 5 bases from J, the junction kept 4 bases outside the gene matches. CDR1 and CDR2 from the germline V gene are SQVTM and ANQGSEA. The CDR3 DNA reads TGCAGCGCTAAGACAGGGGACAATGAGCAGTTCTTC. Translating it yields CSAKTGDNEQFF.